These 3 T cell receptor beta chains originate from one sample sequenced in a study of blood T cells in healthy people across ages. Primed by a sample-barcoded 5' primer and a J-beta primer mix, a second PCR proceeded for 7 to 11 cycles. MiXCR, applied by TCRdb to the 5' RACE reads, yields one record per CDR3 protein. The data contain about 1.4 million distinct CDR3 sequences, around 59% of them seen just once; the ten biggest clones take up over 6.5%. The sample taken for sequencing was blood. These receptor sequences come from a man younger than 35 in good health.

The chain recombines TRBV3-1 with TRBJ1-2; 8 bases agree with TRBD1. The ends lost 3 bases at V and 8 bases at J; junction bases unmatched: 11. CDR3 length: 15 amino acids. Germline V gene sequence: CDR1 LGHDT, CDR2 YNNKEL (reference sequence). CDR3 bases: TGTGCCAGCAGCCATAGACAGGGGATAACTATGGGCTACACCTTC. Translation: CASSHRQGITMGYTF.

This clonotype was picked up a small number of times. CDR3 loop: CASSQVSGGGSLYEQYF. CDR3 bases: TGCGCCAGCAGCCAAGTAAGCGGGGGGGGTTCTCTCTACGAGCAGTACTTC. The V and J genes are TRBV4-1 and TRBJ2-7, with 10 positions matching TRBD2. The CDR3 covers 17 residues. Germline V gene lookup returns CDR1 MGHRA and CDR2 YSYEKL. V lost 1 base to trimming and J lost 3 bases; unmatched junction nucleotides: 9.

This clonotype was counted only a few times. The chain combines TRBV29-1 with TRBJ2-7; D is ambiguous. Germline CDR1 reads SQVTM; CDR2 reads ANQGSEA. V gave up 7 bases and J gave up 0 bases, with 7 bases separating them. The CDR3 has 11 amino acids. The CDR3 loop is CSAQISYEQYF. The CDR3, as DNA: TGCAGCGCACAAATCTCCTACGAGCAGTACTTC.